This entry describes one T cell receptor beta chain. The table lists this clonotype with many counts. The specificity of this receptor is unknown. Per-nucleotide qualities are absent, and no much larger clonotype sits a single base away. This record belongs to a study of human T cells and chemical hapten exposure (dated by TCRdb to the early 2020s). Study-level background: For sensitization, 2% DPC in acetone was applied to a 2 cm by 2 cm area of upper inner arm skin. Throughout the approximately 26-week study period, patients were also given weekly therapeutic DPC doses on the scalp. Patch tests used Finn chambers with 0.01% DPC on the upper back, scored after 6 days by International Contact Dermatitis Research Group standards. The patient cohort, mostly female, included alopecia areata with under or over 50% scalp involvement, alopecia totalis and alopecia universalis. Libraries were combined into a pool for sequencing, and differences in TCR yield between samples came mainly from small differences in library volumes within the pool. In alopecia patients, the study followed how the peripheral blood TCR repertoire changed in vivo over primary and secondary sensitization to diphenylcyclopropenone (DPC), a hapten. Blood samples were taken from patients before sensitization (week 0) and then at 2, 6 and about 24 weeks after DPC sensitization. For TCR sequencing, blood came from about 29 alopecia patients at anywhere from one to four time points (pre-sensitization, 2, 6 and 24 weeks). Results the study describes overall, beyond this receptor: All patients had alopecia, a presumed autoimmune disease, so their immune response might differ from that of healthy individuals. Patch test score was positively correlated with the number of PT1 expanded TCRs, with significance at thresholds 8, 16 and 32 but not at 4. Expanded TCRs formed significantly more large CDR3 similarity clusters than pre-sensitization or healthy control sets, consistent with antigen-driven responses. Repeated subsampling changed both the strength of the expansion versus patch-test correlation and the threshold at which the correlation became significant. DPC sensitization did not change how many TCRs were above 1 in 1000 frequency, and no evidence was found of alterations in global repertoire structure.

Libraries came from RACE. TCRdb records NextSeq 500 as the sequencer. Library preparation attached unique molecular identifiers to individual cDNA molecules for quantitative, reproducible TCR counting. Both TCR alpha and TCR beta chains were sequenced from each blood RNA sample. Turning to the authors' computational methods: Samples had a median of roughly 99,000 TCRs, with a range from roughly 20,000 to 690,600. The Decombinator software suite was used to annotate V, J and CDR3 in the TCR reads. For PS versus PT1 abundance plots, all samples were subsampled to the same number of TCRs (28,000). Expanded TCRs were defined as absent before sensitization and observed at least eight times at the 2-week time point. The raw public reads went through TCRdb reprocessing: fastp at Q25, MiXCR clone calling, in-frame beta chains kept. Each entry is one CDR3 protein sequence, shown with its most common DNA and genes. TCRdb, not the original authors, processed these V and J calls. Recorded for this sample are about 380,000 distinct CDR3 sequences; approximately 4.4% of them occurred a single time. Clones ranked in the top ten supply 2% to 2.5% of the sample.

The sample's time point label is to be understood as: patch test 1, 2 weeks after DPC sensitization. Per the publication, the treatment or condition label means: therapeutic diphenylcyclopropenone sensitization with weekly scalp DPC. At every patch-test visit, the blood draw took place before the patch test was put on. Patients were considered eligible if aged 18 to 70, diagnosed with alopecia and deemed suitable for DPC therapy, and patients were excluded if pregnant. Unfractionated whole blood was collected in Tempus Blood RNA tubes, and total RNA was extracted from that blood. Cut back by 7 bases and 7 bases, the V and J ends lie 19 bases apart. The CDR3 sequence holds 13 residues, the cysteine and phenylalanine included. Only CDR3 DNA remains: 39 bases, in frame from the first base. The germline V gene provides CDR1 SQVTM and CDR2 ANQGSEA.

The clonotype originates from a woman aged 45-65 years with alopecia areata. Some clones in this sample may be carry-over from other donors' samples. The chain links TRBV29-1 with TRBJ1-2; perhaps TRBD1 is the D gene, with 6 bases matching. The sequencing here drew on whole blood, taken in connection with sensitization to the hapten diphenylcyclopropenone (DPC). CDR3 sequence: CSAQRGALGGYTF. In nucleotides, the sequence is TGCAGCGCCCAAAGGGGGGCGCTGGGTGGCTACACCTTC.